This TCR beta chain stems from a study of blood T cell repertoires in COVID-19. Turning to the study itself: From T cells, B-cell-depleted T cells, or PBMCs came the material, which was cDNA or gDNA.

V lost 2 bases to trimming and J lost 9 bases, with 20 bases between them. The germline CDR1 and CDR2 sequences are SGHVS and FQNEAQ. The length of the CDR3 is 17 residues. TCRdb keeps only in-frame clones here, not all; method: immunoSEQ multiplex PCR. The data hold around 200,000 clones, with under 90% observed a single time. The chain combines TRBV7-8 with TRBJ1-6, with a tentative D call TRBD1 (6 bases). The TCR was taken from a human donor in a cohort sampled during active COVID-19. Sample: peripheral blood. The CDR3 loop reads CASSLSLTGPLGSPLHF. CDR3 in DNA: TGTGCCAGCAGCTTATCGTTGACAGGACCTCTGGGTTCACCCCTCCACTTT. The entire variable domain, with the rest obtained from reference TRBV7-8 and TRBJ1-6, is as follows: GAGVSQSPRYKVAKRGQDVALRCDPISGHVSLFWYQQALGQGPEFLTYFQNEAQLDKSGLPSDRFFAERPEGSVSTLKIQRTQQEDSAVYLCASSLSLTGPLGSPLHFGNGTRLTVT.